The sequence of this TCR beta chain was determined in a study of cytomegalovirus exposure and HLA in healthy donors. The study, taken as a whole, reports: Indistinguishability led to the exclusion of some V segments, TRBV6-2 and TRBV6-3 included. According to reports, the classifier identified cytomegalovirus status with high specificity and sensitivity. The investigators catalogued 160 or so TCR beta chains as cytomegalovirus-associated.

The V end was cut by 4 bases, the J end by 2 bases, with 17 bases between. CDR3 length: 16 residues. CDR1 and CDR2 from the germline V gene are SGHKS and YYEKEE (reference sequence). Of note for this clone: Its antigen is not known.

This PCR relied on a set of 60 Vbeta primers and 13 Jbeta primers. Sequencing was performed with immunoSEQ multiplex PCR; in TCRdb, only in-frame clones are kept and a portion is missing. This table has some 150,000 clones, roughly 81% appearing once. This chain joins TRBV5-5 and TRBJ2-3; D is perhaps TRBD2 (5 bases). This sequence was found in a female donor in good health and CMV-seronegative. Sequencing was done on a sample of PBMCs. The CDR3 sequence: CASSPGVGQYTDTQYF. Written as DNA, the CDR3 is TGTGCCAGCAGCCCCGGGGTTGGTCAATACACAGATACGCAGTATTTT.